Listed below are T cell receptor beta chains from one sample, sequenced in a study of spatial heterogeneity in lung cancer. MiXCR was run by TCRdb on the 5' RACE reads, yielding one entry per CDR3 protein. The sample shows about 1,900 distinct CDR3 sequences, roughly 24% of them seen only once. This sample comprised normal lung tissue next to the tumor, obtained at surgery. The receptors come from a male donor with early-stage non-small cell lung cancer. Both conserved end residues are part of each CDR3. D genes are given only for firm matches. Some rows mark clone size as missing; the rest say once, few, many or name a class of expanded clone.

v_gene: TRBV19
j_gene: TRBJ1-3
abundance: large
d_gene: .
CDR3nt: TGTGCCAGTAGTATAGAGGGTCTCGGACACCGCTCTGGAAACACCATATATTTT
CDR3aa: CASSIEGLGHRSGNTIYF

v_gene: TRBV29-1
j_gene: TRBJ2-5
abundance: .
d_gene: TRBD1
CDR3nt: TGCAGCGAGGGGGACAGCACAGAGACCCAGTACTTC
CDR3aa: CSEGDSTETQYF

v_gene: TRBV7-3
j_gene: TRBJ2-2
abundance: .
d_gene: TRBD2
CDR3nt: TGTGCCAGCAGCTTTGGCGGGAGTGCCGGGGAGCTGTTTTTT
CDR3aa: CASSFGGSAGELFF

v_gene: TRBV9
j_gene: TRBJ1-4
abundance: many
d_gene: .
CDR3nt: TGTGCCAGCAGCGTAGCGAGCGGCATTGAAAAACTGTTTTTT
CDR3aa: CASSVASGIEKLFF

v_gene: TRBV5-1
j_gene: TRBJ2-3
abundance: .
d_gene: TRBD1
CDR3nt: TGCGCCAGCAGCCGGGACAGGGGTACAGATACGCAGTATTTT
CDR3aa: CASSRDRGTDTQYF

v_gene: TRBV20-1
j_gene: TRBJ2-3
abundance: .
d_gene: .
CDR3nt: TGCAGTGCTAGAGATCGAGTAGTATCTAGCACAGATACGCAGTATTTT
CDR3aa: CSARDRVVSSTDTQYF

v_gene: TRBV7-9
j_gene: TRBJ2-7
abundance: large
d_gene: TRBD1
CDR3nt: TGTGCCAGCAGCTTTCTCACAGGGGGTAGCTACGAGCAGTACTTC
CDR3aa: CASSFLTGGSYEQYF

v_gene: TRBV12-3/TRBV12-4
j_gene: TRBJ1-1
abundance: few
d_gene: .
CDR3nt: TGTGCCAGCAGTTTATCCGGGAACACTGAAGCTTTCTTT
CDR3aa: CASSLSGNTEAFF

v_gene: TRBV7-6
j_gene: TRBJ2-2
abundance: few
d_gene: .
CDR3nt: TGTGCCAGCAGCTTAGTCGGGGACACCGGGGAGCTGTTTTTT
CDR3aa: CASSLVGDTGELFF

v_gene: TRBV2
j_gene: TRBJ1-2
abundance: large
d_gene: .
CDR3nt: TGTGCCAGCAGGGGACTAACGGGAAACTATGGCTACACCTTC
CDR3aa: CASRGLTGNYGYTF

v_gene: TRBV7-2
j_gene: TRBJ2-2
abundance: hyperexpanded
d_gene: TRBD2
CDR3nt: TGTGCCAGCAGCGGTACCCTAGCGGGGGGGCCGGCCACCGGGGAGCTGTTTTTT
CDR3aa: CASSGTLAGGPATGELFF

v_gene: TRBV3-1
j_gene: TRBJ1-1
abundance: .
d_gene: .
CDR3nt: TGTGCCAGCAGCGATCCTGCCAGGGATTATTTTTTT
CDR3aa: CASSDPARDYFF

v_gene: TRBV7-9
j_gene: TRBJ1-5
abundance: hyperexpanded
d_gene: TRBD1
CDR3nt: TGTGCCAGCAGCGAGACAGGGGCAGGCAATCAGCCCCAGCATTTT
CDR3aa: CASSETGAGNQPQHF

v_gene: TRBV6-5
j_gene: TRBJ2-3
abundance: .
d_gene: .
CDR3nt: TGTGCCAGCAGTTTTCGGCCCCCGGGGGTCACAGATACGCAGTATTTT
CDR3aa: CASSFRPPGVTDTQYF

v_gene: TRBV5-4
j_gene: TRBJ2-7
abundance: .
d_gene: TRBD2
CDR3nt: TGTGCCAGCAGCGAAAAACTACTAGCGGGAGATTACTACGAGCAGTACTTC
CDR3aa: CASSEKLLAGDYYEQYF

v_gene: TRBV30
j_gene: TRBJ1-5
abundance: .
d_gene: .
CDR3nt: TGTGCCTGGAGTCCATCGATAGAGTTTCAAGATCAGCCCCAGCATTTT
CDR3aa: CAWSPSIEFQDQPQHF

v_gene: TRBV2
j_gene: TRBJ1-5
abundance: large
d_gene: .
CDR3nt: TGTGCCAGCAGTGAATTGGGCCACAATCAGCCCCAGCATTTT
CDR3aa: CASSELGHNQPQHF

v_gene: TRBV20-1
j_gene: TRBJ2-3
abundance: .
d_gene: TRBD2
CDR3nt: TGCAGTGTGCAGCGGGAGGGCCGTAGCACAGATACGCAGTATTTT
CDR3aa: CSVQREGRSTDTQYF

v_gene: TRBV28
j_gene: TRBJ2-1
abundance: .
d_gene: .
CDR3nt: TGTGCCAGCAGTTTAGATCTAGGAATAGGGCAGTTCTTC
CDR3aa: CASSLDLGIGQFF

v_gene: TRBV6-2/TRBV6-3
j_gene: TRBJ1-2
abundance: few
d_gene: TRBD1
CDR3nt: TGTGCCAGCAGCGGGACAGGGAACCGCTACACCTTC
CDR3aa: CASSGTGNRYTF

v_gene: TRBV20-1
j_gene: TRBJ2-7
abundance: .
d_gene: .
CDR3nt: TGCAGTGCTAGAGCTAGACCCCCGATCTCCTACGAGCAGTACTTC
CDR3aa: CSARARPPISYEQYF

v_gene: TRBV7-2
j_gene: TRBJ2-7
abundance: many
d_gene: TRBD2
CDR3nt: TGTGCCAGCAGCTTAGAGGGACTAGCGACGTACGAGCAGTACTTC
CDR3aa: CASSLEGLATYEQYF

v_gene: TRBV7-9
j_gene: TRBJ2-7
abundance: large
d_gene: .
CDR3nt: TGTGCCAGCAGCTTAGTGTCGGTCTACGAGCAGTACTTC
CDR3aa: CASSLVSVYEQYF

v_gene: TRBV20-1
j_gene: TRBJ2-6
abundance: .
d_gene: TRBD1
CDR3nt: TGCAGTGCAAGACAGGGCACTGGGGCCAACGTCCTGACTTTC
CDR3aa: CSARQGTGANVLTF

v_gene: TRBV20-1
j_gene: TRBJ1-5
abundance: .
d_gene: .
CDR3nt: TGCAGTGCTTTGGACAGTGATAGCAATCAGCCCCAGCATTTT
CDR3aa: CSALDSDSNQPQHF

v_gene: TRBV19
j_gene: TRBJ2-2
abundance: .
d_gene: TRBD2
CDR3nt: TGTGCCAGTAGTATTCCGGCGGGGGGTAACACCGGGGAGCTGTTTTTT
CDR3aa: CASSIPAGGNTGELFF

v_gene: TRBV5-5
j_gene: TRBJ1-6
abundance: .
d_gene: .
CDR3nt: TGTGCCAGCAGCTTCATTTTCGATAATTCACCCCTCCACTTT
CDR3aa: CASSFIFDNSPLHF

v_gene: TRBV20-1
j_gene: TRBJ2-7
abundance: .
d_gene: TRBD2
CDR3nt: TGCAGTGCTTTGACTAGCGGCACACCCTACGGCGAGCAGTACTTC
CDR3aa: CSALTSGTPYGEQYF

v_gene: TRBV19
j_gene: TRBJ2-1
abundance: .
d_gene: .
CDR3nt: TGTGCCAGTAGTATAAACTTACTAGGGGGTTACAATGAGCAGTTCTTC
CDR3aa: CASSINLLGGYNEQFF

v_gene: TRBV6-5
j_gene: TRBJ1-4
abundance: medium-sized
d_gene: TRBD1
CDR3nt: TGTGCCAGCAGCGGCTACGGACAGGTGGATGAAAAACTGTTTTTT
CDR3aa: CASSGYGQVDEKLFF

v_gene: TRBV28
j_gene: TRBJ2-3
abundance: .
d_gene: .
CDR3nt: TGTGCCAGCAGTCGAAACAGGGAAGGGGGCACAGATACGCAGTATTTT
CDR3aa: CASSRNREGGTDTQYF

v_gene: TRBV5-1
j_gene: TRBJ2-7
abundance: few
d_gene: .
CDR3nt: TGCGCCAGCAGCTTGGCCGGGGACCCCTACGAGCAGTACTTC
CDR3aa: CASSLAGDPYEQYF

v_gene: TRBV9
j_gene: TRBJ1-6
abundance: .
d_gene: .
CDR3nt: TGTGCCAGCAGCCCGTGGGACGCAGGGGTGGGTTCACCCCTCCACTTT
CDR3aa: CASSPWDAGVGSPLHF

v_gene: TRBV13
j_gene: TRBJ1-4
abundance: .
d_gene: TRBD1
CDR3nt: TGTGCCAGCAGCTTAGCTAGGGGGCCAACTAATGAAAAACTGTTTTTT
CDR3aa: CASSLARGPTNEKLFF

v_gene: TRBV10-3
j_gene: TRBJ2-5
abundance: few
d_gene: .
CDR3nt: TGTGCCATCAGTGAGTCAACAGATCAAGAGACCCAGTACTTC
CDR3aa: CAISESTDQETQYF

v_gene: TRBV29-1
j_gene: TRBJ2-2
abundance: few
d_gene: TRBD2
CDR3nt: TGCAGCGTTTCGGGACTAGCAACCGCAAACACCGGGGAGCTGTTTTTT
CDR3aa: CSVSGLATANTGELFF

v_gene: TRBV15
j_gene: TRBJ1-5
abundance: medium-sized
d_gene: .
CDR3nt: TGTGCCACCAGCACCGACTTCAATCAGCCCCAGCATTTT
CDR3aa: CATSTDFNQPQHF

v_gene: TRBV13
j_gene: TRBJ2-7
abundance: large
d_gene: .
CDR3nt: TGTGCCAGCAGCCCGCCGGTGAGCTACGAGCAGTACTTC
CDR3aa: CASSPPVSYEQYF

v_gene: TRBV7-2
j_gene: TRBJ1-3
abundance: .
d_gene: .
CDR3nt: TGTGCCAGCAGCTTAAGGATGGGGGGCACCATATATTTT
CDR3aa: CASSLRMGGTIYF

v_gene: TRBV9
j_gene: TRBJ2-7
abundance: .
d_gene: TRBD1
CDR3nt: TGTGCCAGCAGCTTCGGACAGGGCGGCGAGCAGTACTTC
CDR3aa: CASSFGQGGEQYF

v_gene: TRBV28
j_gene: TRBJ2-2
abundance: few
d_gene: .
CDR3nt: TGTGCCAGCAGTTCAGGGTTCTCCGGGGAGCTGTTTTTT
CDR3aa: CASSSGFSGELFF

v_gene: TRBV27
j_gene: TRBJ2-6
abundance: .
d_gene: TRBD1
CDR3nt: TGTGCCAGCAGTTCGGACAGGCCAGGGCCCACTGGGGCCAACGTCCTGACTTTC
CDR3aa: CASSSDRPGPTGANVLTF

v_gene: TRBV9
j_gene: TRBJ2-1
abundance: .
d_gene: .
CDR3nt: TGTGCCAGCAGCGTAGCGCCAGCCTACAATGAGCAGTTCTTC
CDR3aa: CASSVAPAYNEQFF

v_gene: TRBV7-2
j_gene: TRBJ1-2
abundance: .
d_gene: .
CDR3nt: TGTGCCAGCAGCTTAGTCAGGGGAGGCGATGGCTACACCTTC
CDR3aa: CASSLVRGGDGYTF

v_gene: TRBV7-2
j_gene: TRBJ2-1
abundance: .
d_gene: .
CDR3nt: TGTGCCAGCAGCCCAGTCCTTGGGATAGATGAGCAGTTCTTC
CDR3aa: CASSPVLGIDEQFF

v_gene: TRBV24-1
j_gene: TRBJ2-5
abundance: large
d_gene: .
CDR3nt: TGTGCCACCAGTGACCGATCAGGGTTCGGAGAGACCCAGTACTTC
CDR3aa: CATSDRSGFGETQYF

v_gene: TRBV29-1
j_gene: TRBJ2-7
abundance: .
d_gene: TRBD2
CDR3nt: TGCAGCGTTGGGACTAGCGGGAGTTCCTACGAGCAGTACTTC
CDR3aa: CSVGTSGSSYEQYF

v_gene: TRBV19
j_gene: TRBJ2-2
abundance: large
d_gene: .
CDR3nt: TGTGCCAGTAGTATGACCCGGCCCTTTGGCGGGGAGCTGTTTTTT
CDR3aa: CASSMTRPFGGELFF

v_gene: TRBV28
j_gene: TRBJ1-3
abundance: few
d_gene: .
CDR3nt: TGTGCCAGCAGGGGGGAAAACACCATATATTTT
CDR3aa: CASRGENTIYF

v_gene: TRBV20-1
j_gene: TRBJ1-4
abundance: large
d_gene: TRBD1
CDR3nt: TGCAGTGCTAGAGATCTAGCAGGGGGCGGTGAAAAACTGTTTTTT
CDR3aa: CSARDLAGGGEKLFF

v_gene: TRBV3-1
j_gene: TRBJ1-4
abundance: .
d_gene: TRBD1
CDR3nt: TGTGCCAGCAGTGACAGGGTTCGAGAAAAACTGTTTTTT
CDR3aa: CASSDRVREKLFF

v_gene: TRBV6-2/TRBV6-3
j_gene: TRBJ2-7
abundance: .
d_gene: .
CDR3nt: TGTGCCAGCAGTTCCACGGGGCCCTACGAGCAGTACTTC
CDR3aa: CASSSTGPYEQYF

v_gene: TRBV3-1
j_gene: TRBJ2-2
abundance: few
d_gene: TRBD2
CDR3nt: TGTGCCAGCAGCCTATTAGCGGGGGGGAACACCGGGGAGCTGTTTTTT
CDR3aa: CASSLLAGGNTGELFF

v_gene: TRBV30
j_gene: TRBJ2-7
abundance: large
d_gene: .
CDR3nt: TGTGCCTGGAGTCGGGGGAACTCCTACGAGCAGTACTTC
CDR3aa: CAWSRGNSYEQYF

v_gene: TRBV6-5
j_gene: TRBJ1-6
abundance: .
d_gene: .
CDR3nt: TGTGCCAGCAGTTACTCCCGGTGGAATACACCCCTCCACTTT
CDR3aa: CASSYSRWNTPLHF

v_gene: TRBV11-3
j_gene: TRBJ2-1
abundance: large
d_gene: .
CDR3nt: TGTGCCAGCAGCTTAGATGGGGGGGGCGTAAGTAATGAGCAGTTCTTC
CDR3aa: CASSLDGGGVSNEQFF

v_gene: TRBV20-1
j_gene: TRBJ2-1
abundance: large
d_gene: TRBD2
CDR3nt: TGCAGTGCTAGGGGACTAGCGGGGATACGTGAGCAGTTCTTC
CDR3aa: CSARGLAGIREQFF

v_gene: TRBV5-1
j_gene: TRBJ2-4
abundance: .
d_gene: .
CDR3nt: TGCGCCAGCAACCCCGGTGACGCAAACATTCAGTACTTC
CDR3aa: CASNPGDANIQYF

v_gene: TRBV6-2/TRBV6-3
j_gene: TRBJ1-5
abundance: .
d_gene: .
CDR3nt: TGTGCCAGCAGTTACGGGGAGGGACGAGGCAATCAGCCCCAGCATTTT
CDR3aa: CASSYGEGRGNQPQHF